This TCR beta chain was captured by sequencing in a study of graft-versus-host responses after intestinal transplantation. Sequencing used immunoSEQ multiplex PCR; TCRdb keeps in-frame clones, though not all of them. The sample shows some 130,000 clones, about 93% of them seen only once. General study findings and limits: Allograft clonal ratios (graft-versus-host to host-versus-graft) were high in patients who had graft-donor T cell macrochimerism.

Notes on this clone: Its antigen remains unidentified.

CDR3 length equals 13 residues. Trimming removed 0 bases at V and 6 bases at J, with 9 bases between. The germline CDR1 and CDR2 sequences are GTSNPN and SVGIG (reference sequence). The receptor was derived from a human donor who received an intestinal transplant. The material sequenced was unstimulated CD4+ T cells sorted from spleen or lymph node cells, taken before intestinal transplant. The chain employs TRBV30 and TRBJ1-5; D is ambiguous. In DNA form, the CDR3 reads TGTGCCTGGAGTGTCTCGGGAACTCAGCCCCAGCATTTT. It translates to CAWSVSGTQPQHF. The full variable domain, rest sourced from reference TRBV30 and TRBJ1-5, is SQTIHQWPATLVQPVGSPLSLECTVEGTSNPNLYWYRQAAGRGLQLLFYSVGIGQISSEVPQNLSASRPQDRQFILSSKKLLLSDSGFYLCAWSVSGTQPQHFGDGTRLSIL.